The 3 T cell receptor beta chains below come from one sample, sequenced in a study of cytomegalovirus exposure and HLA in healthy donors. PCR employed 60 Vbeta and 13 Jbeta primers. The protocol was immunoSEQ multiplex PCR, while the TCRdb copy is restricted to in-frame clones and leaves out a portion. The sample has 95,000 to 150,000 clones, around 80% seen once. Sequences were obtained from PBMCs. The receptors stem from a female donor in good health and CMV-seropositive.

The rearrangement joins TRBV7-2 to TRBJ2-1; TRBD2 might be the D (6 bases). Trimming took off 5 bases at V and 4 bases at J, with 15 bases between the two ends. This CDR3 is built from 15 residues. Germline assignment: CDR1 SGHTA and CDR2 FQGNSA. The CDR3 sequence is CASSVAGTGYNEQFF. CDR3 in DNA: TGTGCCAGCAGCGTGGCGGGGACTGGTTACAATGAGCAGTTCTTC.

The chain employs TRBV2 and TRBJ2-7; D uncertain. This CDR3 has 12 residues. CDR1 is SNHLY and CDR2 is FYNNEI in the germline V gene. V was cut by 5 bases and J by 0 bases, with 5 bases left in between. In DNA, the CDR3 is TGTGCCAGCAGTAGGAGCTCCTACGAGCAGTACTTC. It is translated as CASSRSSYEQYF.

In its sample, this clone was seen once. The DNA of the CDR3 is TGTGCCAGCAGCCTGAAGGGGCAGGGGCAGTGGTATGGCTACACCTTC. This codes for CASSLKGQGQWYGYTF. The chain uses TRBV13 and TRBJ1-2; D is possibly TRBD1 (6 bases). Germline V CDR1 and CDR2: PRHDT, FYEKMQ (reference sequence). This CDR3 contains 16 residues. V was cut by 5 bases and J by 5 bases, with 21 bases left in between. Full variable domain (missing parts from reference TRBV13 and TRBJ1-2): AAGVIQSPRHLIKEKRETATLKCYPIPRHDTVYWYQQGPGQDPQFLISFYEKMQSDKGSIPDRFSAQQFSDYHSELNMSSLELGDSALYFCASSLKGQGQWYGYTFGSGTRLTVV.